This record concerns one TCR beta chain sequence. This record comes from a study of blood T cell repertoires in COVID-19. Profiled with immunoSEQ multiplex PCR; TCRdb holds only in-frame clones, not every one. The sample yields approximately 260,000 clones, over 75% seen once. The V gene lost 4 bases and the J gene lost 8 bases, with 14 bases spanning the gap. There are 14 residues in the CDR3. Per the germline V gene, CDR1 is KGHSH and CDR2 is LQKENI. The rearrangement uses TRBV18 and TRBJ2-2; D remains ambiguous. The sample consisted of peripheral blood. The sequence was collected from a human donor in a cohort sampled during active COVID-19. Here the CDR3 DNA reads TGTGCCAGCTCACTACACCACGCTCAGGGGGAGCTGTTTTTT. This sequence encodes CASSLHHAQGELFF.